Listed below are T cell receptor beta chains from one sample, sequenced in a study of CD8 T cells in Susac syndrome. Using its own MiXCR run on the immunoSEQ multiplex PCR reads, TCRdb lists one record per CDR3 protein. The repertoire holds more than 150,000 distinct CDR3 sequences, with almost 96% as singletons. Sample: CD4+ T cells from PBMCs. The receptor set was obtained from a human donor with Susac syndrome. CDR3s include the opening cysteine and the closing phenylalanine or tryptophan. Each record gives: V gene, CDR3 protein.

>TRBV7-9
CASSLVWEGGEQYF
>TRBV14
CASSQDKWTGGRDEQFF
>TRBV2
CASSPDRYRNQPQHF
>TRBV20-1
CSAQTSGGAHEQYF
>TRBV20-1
CSAAKWLAGVNNEQFF
>TRBV13
CASSLGRDGYTF
>TRBV6-5
CASSYSGQKNTEAFF
>TRBV10-3
CAITPRQGYDNEQFF
>TRBV2
CASSEAPGTGEEPQHF
>TRBV24-1
CATEDGVGSYNEQFF
>TRBV11-2
CASSPLGAWTGRGSDTQYF
>TRBV6-5
CASSYLGGGYVEQFF
>TRBV20-1
CSASDPSGANVLTF
>TRBV12-3/TRBV12-4
CASSFLGSNEQFF
>TRBV6-2/TRBV6-3
CASSLGRRNEQFF
>TRBV7-9
CASSFSVVAGYNEQFF
>TRBV2
CASSKGLAYNEQFF
>TRBV30
CAWRVTSGGAGEQFF
>TRBV12-3/TRBV12-4
CASTRPGTGNGWDEQFF
>TRBV6-5
CASSRTGNTEAFF
>TRBV7-6
CASSLSENYGYTF
>TRBV18
CASSAGGSYGYTF
>TRBV4-3
CASSNLRAEAFF
>TRBV4-1
CASSLSGGVQETQYF
>TRBV3-1
CASSHRTSGYNEQFF
>TRBV5-4
CASSLGTGSYTF
>TRBV20-1
CSAASYEQYF
>TRBV20-1
CSALQGAGGETQYF
>TRBV6-6
CASSYLGDQETQYF
>TRBV12-3/TRBV12-4
CASSLLGGGLTDTQYF
>TRBV3-1
CASSQGSGGLQETQYF
>TRBV29-1
CSVGQGAGYGYTF
>TRBV20-1
CSAATGRTDTQYF
>TRBV5-4
CASSSGGQGSTYNEQFF
>TRBV5-1
CASSLDPGQRSIGGYTF
>TRBV11-2
CATRTVNTGELFF
>TRBV20-1
CSARETVGPNRGYTF
>TRBV5-6
CASSTARTGVTYEQYF
>TRBV30
CAWSVKGAGVQPQHF
>TRBV30
CAWSVSFLGGGPYNEQFF
>TRBV7-8
CASSPGRAGGYTF
>TRBV5-1
CASSQGQSTPYEQYF
>TRBV20-1
CSAGAGSGYGYTF
>TRBV19
CASSSAGGWNEKLFF
>TRBV27
CASSLADRGGEQYF
>TRBV9
CASSVSGGHYNEQFF
>TRBV12-3/TRBV12-4
CASSPTRRYEQYF
>TRBV7-2
CASSPIGQGGGELFF
>TRBV29-1
CSVGTGGLGNYGYTF
>TRBV6-5
CASRAGRGRETQYF
>TRBV29-1
CSVAGDRGSGANVLTF
>TRBV5-1
CASSTQLPTRHSGANVLTF
>TRBV15
CATSGRGTASQALHF
>TRBV6-5
CASSPGPIYGYTF
>TRBV3-1
CASSRDRASNYEQYF